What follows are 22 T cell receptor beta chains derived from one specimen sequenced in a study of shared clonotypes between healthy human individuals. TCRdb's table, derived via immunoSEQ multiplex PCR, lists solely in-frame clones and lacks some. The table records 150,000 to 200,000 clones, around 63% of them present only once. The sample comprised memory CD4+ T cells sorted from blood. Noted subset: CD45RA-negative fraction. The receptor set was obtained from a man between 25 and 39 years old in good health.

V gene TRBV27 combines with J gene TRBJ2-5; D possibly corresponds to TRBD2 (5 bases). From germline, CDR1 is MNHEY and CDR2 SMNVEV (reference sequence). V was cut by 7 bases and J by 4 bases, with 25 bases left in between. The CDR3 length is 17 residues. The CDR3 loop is CASTSLLNVRGLETQYF. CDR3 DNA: TGTGCCAGCACCTCCCTCCTCAACGTCAGAGGGTTAGAGACCCAGTACTTC.

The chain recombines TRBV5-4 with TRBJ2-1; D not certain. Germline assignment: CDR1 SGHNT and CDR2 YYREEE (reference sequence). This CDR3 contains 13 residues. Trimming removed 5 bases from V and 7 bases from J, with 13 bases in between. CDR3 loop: CASSFLHVNEQFF. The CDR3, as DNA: TGTGCCAGCAGTTTCTTGCATGTTAATGAGCAGTTCTTC.

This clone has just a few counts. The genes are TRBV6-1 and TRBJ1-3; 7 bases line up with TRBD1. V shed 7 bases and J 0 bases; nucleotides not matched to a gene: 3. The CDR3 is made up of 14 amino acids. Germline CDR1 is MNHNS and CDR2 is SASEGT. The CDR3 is CASTWDSSGNTIYF. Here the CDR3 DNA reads TGTGCCAGCACCTGGGACAGCTCTGGAAACACCATATATTTT.

CDR3: CAWTQGPSNQPQHF. In nucleotides, the CDR3 is TGTGCCTGGACCCAGGGCCCTAGCAATCAGCCCCAGCATTTT. The chain couples TRBV30 to TRBJ1-5, with D possibly being TRBD1 (5 bases). Trimming stripped 4 bases from V and 0 bases from J, with 10 bases between. The CDR3 length is 14 residues. Germline assignment: CDR1 GTSNPN and CDR2 SVGIG (reference sequence).

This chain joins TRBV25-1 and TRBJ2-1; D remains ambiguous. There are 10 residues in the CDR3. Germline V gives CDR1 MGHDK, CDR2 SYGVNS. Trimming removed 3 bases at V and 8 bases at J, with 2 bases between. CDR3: CASSEDEQFF. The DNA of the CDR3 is TGTGCCAGCAGTGAGGATGAGCAGTTCTTC.

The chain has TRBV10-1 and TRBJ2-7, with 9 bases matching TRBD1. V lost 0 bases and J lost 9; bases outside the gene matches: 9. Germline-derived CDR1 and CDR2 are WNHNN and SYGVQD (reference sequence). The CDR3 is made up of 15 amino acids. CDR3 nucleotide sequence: TGCGCCAGCAGTGAGTCAGGGACAGGGAGTTGGGTGCAGTACTTC. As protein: CASSESGTGSWVQYF.

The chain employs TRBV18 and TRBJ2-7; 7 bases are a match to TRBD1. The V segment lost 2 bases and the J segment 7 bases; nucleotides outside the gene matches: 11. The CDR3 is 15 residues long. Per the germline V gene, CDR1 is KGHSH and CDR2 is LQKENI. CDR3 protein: CASSPGEGARREQYF. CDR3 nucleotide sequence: TGTGCCAGCTCACCAGGTGAGGGGGCTAGGAGGGAGCAGTACTTC.

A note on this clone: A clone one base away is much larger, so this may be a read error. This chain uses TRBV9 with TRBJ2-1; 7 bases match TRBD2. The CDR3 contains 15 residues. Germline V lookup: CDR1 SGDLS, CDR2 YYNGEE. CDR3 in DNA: TGTACCAGCAGCGTGGGACTACCTTCCTACAATGAGCAGTTCTTC. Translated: CTSSVGLPSYNEQFF.

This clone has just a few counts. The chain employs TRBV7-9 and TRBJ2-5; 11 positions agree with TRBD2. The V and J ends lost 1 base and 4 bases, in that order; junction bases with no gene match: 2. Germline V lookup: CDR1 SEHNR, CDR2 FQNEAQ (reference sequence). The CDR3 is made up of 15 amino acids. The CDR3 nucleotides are TGTGCCAGCAGCTTAGTAGCGGGAGGGCGAGAGACCCAGTACTTC. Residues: CASSLVAGGRETQYF.

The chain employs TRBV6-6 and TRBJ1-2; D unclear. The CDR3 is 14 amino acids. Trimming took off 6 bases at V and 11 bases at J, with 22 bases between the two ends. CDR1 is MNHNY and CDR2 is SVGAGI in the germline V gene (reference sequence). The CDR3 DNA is TGTGCCAGCAGGAGCTTGAGGGTGGGGTTGGCTTACACCTTC. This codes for CASRSLRVGLAYTF.

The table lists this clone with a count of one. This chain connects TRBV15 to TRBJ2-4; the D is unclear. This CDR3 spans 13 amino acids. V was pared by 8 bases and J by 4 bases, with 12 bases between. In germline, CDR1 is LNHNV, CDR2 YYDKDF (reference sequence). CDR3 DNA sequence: TGTGCCACCTCCCCGGAGAGAAAAAACATTCAGTACTTC. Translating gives CATSPERKNIQYF.

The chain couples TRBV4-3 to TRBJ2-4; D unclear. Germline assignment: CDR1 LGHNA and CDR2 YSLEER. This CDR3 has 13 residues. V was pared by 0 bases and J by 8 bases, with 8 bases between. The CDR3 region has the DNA TGCGCCAGCAGCCAAGACCGGAAGGACATTCAGTACTTC. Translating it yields CASSQDRKDIQYF.

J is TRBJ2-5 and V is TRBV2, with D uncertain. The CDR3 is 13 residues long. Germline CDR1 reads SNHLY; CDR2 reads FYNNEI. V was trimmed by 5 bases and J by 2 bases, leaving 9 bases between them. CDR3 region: CASSYVEQETQYF. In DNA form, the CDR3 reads TGTGCCAGCAGTTACGTAGAACAAGAGACCCAGTACTTC.

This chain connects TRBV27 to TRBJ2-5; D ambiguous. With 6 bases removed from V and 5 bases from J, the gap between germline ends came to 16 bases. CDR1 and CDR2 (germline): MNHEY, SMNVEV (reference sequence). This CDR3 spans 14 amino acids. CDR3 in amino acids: CASSLSWVGETQYF. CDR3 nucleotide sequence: TGTGCCAGCAGCCTGTCGTGGGTAGGGGAGACCCAGTACTTC.

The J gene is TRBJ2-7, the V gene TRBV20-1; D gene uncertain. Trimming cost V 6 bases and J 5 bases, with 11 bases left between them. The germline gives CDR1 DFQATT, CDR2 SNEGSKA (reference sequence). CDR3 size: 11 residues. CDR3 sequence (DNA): TGCAGTGCACAAGACGTCGACGAGCAGTACTTC. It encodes CSAQDVDEQYF.

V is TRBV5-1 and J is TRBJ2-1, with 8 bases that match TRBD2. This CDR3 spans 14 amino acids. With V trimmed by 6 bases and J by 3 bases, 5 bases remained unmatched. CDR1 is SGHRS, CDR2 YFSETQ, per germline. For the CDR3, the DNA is TGCGCCAGCACCCGGGAGGGGGACTACAATGAGCAGTTCTTC. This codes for CASTREGDYNEQFF.

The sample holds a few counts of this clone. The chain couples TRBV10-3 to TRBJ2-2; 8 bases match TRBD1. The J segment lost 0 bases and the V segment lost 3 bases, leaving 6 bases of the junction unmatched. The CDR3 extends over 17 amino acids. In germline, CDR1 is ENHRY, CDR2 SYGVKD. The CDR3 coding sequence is TGTGCCATCAGTGATATCAGGGGGCGAGCGAACACCGGGGAGCTGTTTTTT. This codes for CAISDIRGRANTGELFF.

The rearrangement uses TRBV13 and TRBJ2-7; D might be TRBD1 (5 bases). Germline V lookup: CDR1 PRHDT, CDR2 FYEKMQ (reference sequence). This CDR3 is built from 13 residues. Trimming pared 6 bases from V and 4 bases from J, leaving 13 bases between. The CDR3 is CASRRTTRYEQYF. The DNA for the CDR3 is TGTGCCAGCAGACGGACAACGAGGTACGAGCAGTACTTC.

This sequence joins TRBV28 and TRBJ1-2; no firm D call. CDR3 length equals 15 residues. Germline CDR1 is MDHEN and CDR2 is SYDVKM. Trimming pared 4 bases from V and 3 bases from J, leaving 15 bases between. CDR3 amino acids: CASSSMKTLDYGYTF. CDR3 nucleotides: TGTGCCAGCAGTTCAATGAAGACACTGGACTATGGCTACACCTTC.

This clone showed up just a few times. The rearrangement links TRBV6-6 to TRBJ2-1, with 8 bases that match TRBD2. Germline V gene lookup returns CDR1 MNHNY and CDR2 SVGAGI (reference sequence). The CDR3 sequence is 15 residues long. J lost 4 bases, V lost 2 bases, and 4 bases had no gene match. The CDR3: CASSYGGGLYNEQFF. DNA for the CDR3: TGTGCCAGCAGTTACGGCGGGGGGTTGTACAATGAGCAGTTCTTC.

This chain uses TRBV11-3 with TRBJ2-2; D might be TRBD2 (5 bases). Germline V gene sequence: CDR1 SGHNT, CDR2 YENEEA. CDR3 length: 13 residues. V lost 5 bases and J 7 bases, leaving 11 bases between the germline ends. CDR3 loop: CASSLPGVGELFF. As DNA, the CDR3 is TGTGCCAGCAGCCTTCCCGGGGTCGGGGAGCTGTTTTTT. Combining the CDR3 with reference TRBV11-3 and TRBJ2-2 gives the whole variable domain EAGVVQSPRYKIIEKKQPVAFWCNPISGHNTLYWYLQNLGQGPELLIRYENEEAVDDSQLPKDRFSAERLKGVDSTLKIQPAELGDSAVYLCASSLPGVGELFFGEGSRLTVL.

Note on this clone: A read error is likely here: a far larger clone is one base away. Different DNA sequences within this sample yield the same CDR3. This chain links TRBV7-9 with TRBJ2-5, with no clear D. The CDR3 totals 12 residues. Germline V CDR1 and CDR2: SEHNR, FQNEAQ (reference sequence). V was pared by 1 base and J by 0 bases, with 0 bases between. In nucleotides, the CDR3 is TGTGCCAGCAGCTTAGACCAAGAGACCCAGTACTTC. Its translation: CASSLDQETQYF.